This TCR beta chain appears in the sequencing data of a study of T cells in women clearing cervical HPV infection. Study-wide background: Cases' blood sampling followed lesion detection by median around 150 days (90 to 200).

As concerns this clone: The sequence runs out 3 residues before the end of the CDR3; the remainder is reconstructed from the germline J gene.

V dropped 8 bases and J dropped 7; count of bases not matched to a gene: 10. Per the germline V gene, CDR1 is LNHDA and CDR2 is SQIVND (reference sequence). The CDR3 runs to 14 residues. Average input was around 1,200 ng genomic DNA for immunoSEQ TCR beta CDR3 amplification. The method was immunoSEQ multiplex PCR; TCRdb's version includes in-frame clones alone and lacks a portion of them. This sample's table reports some 40,000 clones. This TCR was recovered from a woman between 18 and 75 years old with a cervical HPV16 infection that either progressed to CIN3+ or cleared (not recorded which). The rearrangement links TRBV19 to TRBJ1-4, with TRBD1 matching 7 bases. Sequencing was done on a sample of blood buffy coat. The chain's CDR3 is CASLQRGLGEKLFF. The covered CDR3 bases are TGTGCCAGTTTACAAAGGGGGCTGGGTGAAAAA.